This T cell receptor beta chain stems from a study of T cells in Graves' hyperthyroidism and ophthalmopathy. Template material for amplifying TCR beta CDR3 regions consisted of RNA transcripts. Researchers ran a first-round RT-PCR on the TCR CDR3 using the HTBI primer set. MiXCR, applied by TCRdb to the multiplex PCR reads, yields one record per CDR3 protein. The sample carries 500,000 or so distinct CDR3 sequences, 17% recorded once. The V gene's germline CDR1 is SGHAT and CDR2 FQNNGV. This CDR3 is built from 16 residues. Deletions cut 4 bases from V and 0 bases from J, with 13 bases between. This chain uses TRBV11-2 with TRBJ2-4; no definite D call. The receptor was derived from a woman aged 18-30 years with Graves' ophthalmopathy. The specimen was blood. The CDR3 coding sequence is TGTGCCAGCAGCTCAAACACCGGTCTAGCCAAAAACATTCAGTACTTC. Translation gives CASSSNTGLAKNIQYF.